This TCR beta chain was documented in a study of post-analysis software for immune sequencing data. Unique molecular identifiers were present in the TCR beta cDNA libraries. Via MiXCR, TCRdb re-called the PCR reads, giving one row per CDR3 protein. The sample has fewer than 700,000 distinct CDR3 sequences, roughly 40% seen once; the top ten hold 1.7%. The V end lost 7 bases, the J end lost 6 bases, and 15 bases lay between the germline ends. In germline, CDR1 is SGHRS, CDR2 YFSETQ. The CDR3 spans 13 residues. This clonotype appeared a few times. Antigen unknown. Study-level findings and limits: Relative to controls, patients had several TRBV segments at higher frequency, with TRBV5-6, TRBV5-1 and TRBV20-1 among these.

The chain has TRBV5-1 and TRBJ2-3, with D possibly matching TRBD2 (6 bases). The sequencing input was blood. The clonotype originates from a girl aged 10-17 years with multiple sclerosis. In DNA, the CDR3 is TGCGCCAGCGGCGTAACGGGAGAGGATACGCAGTATTTT. Translated, it gives CASGVTGEDTQYF.